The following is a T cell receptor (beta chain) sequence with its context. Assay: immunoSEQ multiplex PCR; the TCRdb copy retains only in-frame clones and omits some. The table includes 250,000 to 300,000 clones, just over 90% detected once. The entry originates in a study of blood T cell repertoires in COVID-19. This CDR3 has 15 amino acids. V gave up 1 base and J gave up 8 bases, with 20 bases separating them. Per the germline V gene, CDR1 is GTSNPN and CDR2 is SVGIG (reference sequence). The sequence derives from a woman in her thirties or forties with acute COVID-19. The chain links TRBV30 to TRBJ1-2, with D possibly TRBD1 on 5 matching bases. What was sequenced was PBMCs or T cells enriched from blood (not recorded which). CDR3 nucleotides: TGTGCCTGGAGTGGACAGATCAAGAACGCGATCGGCTACACCTTC. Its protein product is CAWSGQIKNAIGYTF.